One and the same sample provided the 30 T cell receptor beta chains below, sequenced in a study of CDR3 diversity in severe acne. Each CDR3 protein gets one entry after TCRdb re-called the PCR reads with MiXCR. The table records more than 80,000 distinct CDR3 sequences, around 50% of them present only once. Sequenced material: blood. The receptors were sampled from a male donor with severe acne vulgaris.

The gene calls are TRBV7-9 and TRBJ1-6; D possibly corresponds to TRBD1 (5 bases). The germline V gene has CDR1 SEHNR and CDR2 FQNEAQ (reference sequence). The CDR3 contains 14 residues. Trimming took 5 bases from V and 4 from J, leaving 9 bases between them. CDR3 in DNA: TGTGCCAGCAGCCTACAGGAATATAATTCACCCCTCCACTTT. The encoded protein is CASSLQEYNSPLHF.

The chain joins TRBV28 to TRBJ1-6; no clear D. This CDR3 has 14 residues. V was clipped by 1 base and J by 7 bases, with 8 bases between them. Germline CDR1 and CDR2: MDHEN and SYDVKM. The CDR3 DNA follows: TGTGCCAGCAGTTTATTAATAGAAAATTCACCCCTCCACTTT. Protein product: CASSLLIENSPLHF.

This clonotype was counted between two and nine times. The V and J genes are TRBV12-3 or TRBV12-4 and TRBJ2-2, with 14 bases that match TRBD2. J gave up 6 bases and V 6 bases, and 6 bases lay outside the gene matches. This CDR3 is built from 16 residues. CDR3 sequence (DNA): TGTGCCAGCAGATTGGGACTAGCGGGAGCTGCCGGGGAGCTGTTTTTT. This translates into CASRLGLAGAAGELFF.

This clonotype was counted at least ten times. V is TRBV25-1 and J is TRBJ2-5; 12 bases agree with TRBD2. Germline CDR1 reads MGHDK; CDR2 reads SYGVNS. The CDR3 totals 18 residues. J was trimmed by 4 bases and V by 1 base; bases with no gene match: 10. The CDR3 sequence: CASSESRLAGVPIETQYF. Written as DNA, the CDR3 is TGTGCCAGCAGTGAATCCCGACTAGCGGGAGTACCTATAGAGACCCAGTACTTC.

The V gene is TRBV7-3, the J gene TRBJ2-5; 10 bases map to TRBD2. The last part of the DNA fits TRBJ2-1 better; the J call may be wrong. In germline, CDR1 is SGHTA, CDR2 FQGTGA. The CDR3 consists of 15 residues. The CDR3 DNA is TGTGCCAGCAGCTACCTAGCGGGAGTTTCCCATGAGCAGTTCTTC. Protein sequence: CASSYLAGVSHEQFF.

CDR3 amino acids: CASSLITGELFF. In DNA, the CDR3 is TGTGCCAGCAGCTTGATCACCGGGGAGCTGTTTTTT. The rearrangement uses TRBV7-9 and TRBJ2-2; D remains unclear. Germline V gives CDR1 SEHNR, CDR2 FQNEAQ (reference sequence). V was cut by 3 bases and J by 4 bases, with 3 bases left in between. This CDR3 comprises 12 residues.

This clonotype was counted ten times or more. The chain links TRBV10-1 to TRBJ2-1; 11 bases match TRBD2. This CDR3 spans 15 amino acids. The germline V gene encodes CDR1 WNHNN and CDR2 SYGVQD (reference sequence). The V segment lost 5 bases and the J segment 7 bases; nucleotides outside the gene matches: 7. In nucleotides, the CDR3 is TGCGCCAGCAGTCGGGGACTAGCGGAGGGGAATGAGCAGTTCTTC. Translating it yields CASSRGLAEGNEQFF.

This clonotype was detected ten times or more. The V and J genes are TRBV20-1 and TRBJ1-5, with D uncertain. The germline V and J ends were trimmed by 5 bases and 7 bases, with 15 bases remaining between them. This CDR3 is built from 13 residues. Germline V lookup: CDR1 DFQATT, CDR2 SNEGSKA (reference sequence). CDR3 residues: CSAEPGFSQPQHF. The CDR3, as DNA: TGCAGTGCTGAACCGGGATTTAGCCAGCCCCAGCATTTT.

The chain combines TRBV9 with TRBJ2-7; 7 bases agree with TRBD1. CDR1 and CDR2 from the germline V gene are SGDLS and YYNGEE. V lost 3 bases, J lost 2 bases, and 8 bases stayed unmatched. The CDR3 loop spans 15 amino acids. For the CDR3, the DNA is TGTGCCAGCAGCGCTTTCGGGACAGAAGCCTACGAGCAGTACTTC. It encodes CASSAFGTEAYEQYF.

This clonotype was detected ten times or more. The chain employs TRBV20-1 and TRBJ1-2, with unresolved D. CDR3 size: 12 residues. The V gene lost 5 bases and the J gene lost 7 bases, with 14 bases spanning the gap. Germline CDR1 DFQATT, CDR2 SNEGSKA (reference sequence). CDR3 region: CSALYGVGGYTF. The CDR3 DNA reads as TGCAGTGCTCTGTATGGGGTGGGTGGCTACACCTTC.

V gene TRBV5-1 combines with J gene TRBJ2-2, with a possible D match to TRBD1 (6 bases). The ends were cut back, 0 bases at V and 1 base at J, with 10 bases in the middle. The CDR3 loop spans 16 amino acids. The germline gives CDR1 SGHRS, CDR2 YFSETQ. The CDR3 region has the DNA TGCGCCAGCAGCTTGGCGGGGACACTGAACACCGGGGAGCTGTTTTTT. It translates to CASSLAGTLNTGELFF.

CDR3 DNA: TGTGCCAGCAGCCCCCGAGGAGGGTTGAGCTATGGCTACACCTTC. Translating gives CASSPRGGLSYGYTF. The chain recombines TRBV11-2 with TRBJ1-2; D is ambiguous. CDR1 SGHAT and CDR2 FQNNGV come from the germline V gene. V lost 5 bases, J lost 4 bases, and 17 bases lay in between. The CDR3 is 15 residues long.

This clonotype was counted many times. The CDR3 carries no conserved terminal phenylalanine or tryptophan, so it likely arises from a read error. The DNA is omitted, as the CDR3 cannot be located on it reliably, and the CDR3 follows TCRdb's listing. J is TRBJ2-7 and V is TRBV7-2; the DNA was not compared with TRBD2, the D call given in the table. The germline V gene encodes CDR1 SGHTA and CDR2 FQGNSA. The CDR3 contains 9 residues when both ends are counted. CDR3 region: CASSFRLAG.

Many counts were recorded for this clonotype. The genes are TRBV19 and TRBJ1-3; D gene unclear. This CDR3 comprises 13 residues. Germline V gene lookup returns CDR1 LNHDA and CDR2 SQIVND (reference sequence). The V gene lost 7 bases and the J gene lost 2 bases, with 9 bases spanning the gap. CDR3 protein: CASMGLTGNTIYF. CDR3 coding DNA: TGTGCCAGTATGGGTTTAACTGGAAACACCATATATTTT.

A remark on this clonotype: Relative to the germline gene, one junction end is altered; a read error may explain this. The J gene is TRBJ2-7, the V gene TRBV13; unclear D gene. This CDR3 is 14 amino acids long. Germline V gives CDR1 PRHDT, CDR2 FYEKMQ (reference sequence). Here the CDR3 DNA reads TGTGCCTGCAGCTTGGATAGGCTCTACCACGAGCAGTACTTC. Translated, it gives CACSLDRLYHEQYF.

In this sample, this clonotype turned up a few times. With a much larger clone just one base away, this may be a read error. This rearrangement joins TRBV7-8 to TRBJ2-1; 9 nucleotides agree with TRBD2. V lost 1 base, J lost 6 bases, and 7 bases stayed unmatched. CDR3 length equals 16 residues. Per germline, CDR1 SGHVS and CDR2 FQNEAQ. The CDR3 loop is CASSLEASGTLNEQFF. CDR3 sequence (DNA): TGTGCCAGCAGCTTAGAAGCTAGCGGGACCCTCAATGAGCAGTTCTTC.

In its sample, this clonotype was seen a few times. This chain joins TRBV7-3 and TRBJ2-3, with 11 positions matching TRBD2. The CDR3 is made up of 15 amino acids. V gave up 6 bases and J gave up 7 bases; unmatched junction bases: 9. Germline V gene lookup returns CDR1 SGHTA and CDR2 FQGTGA. CDR3: CASRLGLAAANTQYF. The DNA for the CDR3 is TGTGCCAGCAGGTTGGGACTAGCGGCCGCCAATACGCAGTATTTT.

With respect to this clonotype: Because the CDR3's place on the DNA is in doubt, the DNA is left out and the CDR3 is given as listed by TCRdb. The J gene is TRBJ1-3, the V gene TRBV7-9. The germline V gene encodes CDR1 SEHNR and CDR2 FQNEAQ (reference sequence). The CDR3 length equals 21 residues, ends included. The CDR3 here is CASSPGLGLLEQYFGPGTIYF.

The V gene is TRBV4-3, the J gene TRBJ2-6; D is uncertain. Germline V gives CDR1 LGHNA, CDR2 YSLEER. V gave up 0 bases and J gave up 2 bases, with 8 bases separating them. The CDR3 loop spans 16 amino acids. CDR3 in amino acids: CASSQEASAGANVLTF. The CDR3 coding sequence is TGCGCCAGCAGCCAAGAGGCATCCGCTGGGGCCAACGTCCTGACTTTC.

This clonotype was counted ten times or more. The chain combines TRBV5-1 with TRBJ2-3; D possibly corresponds to TRBD2 (6 bases). This CDR3 comprises 14 residues. The V and J ends lost 0 bases and 3 bases respectively, with 8 bases between them. Germline V CDR1 and CDR2: SGHRS, YFSETQ. CDR3 bases: TGCGCCAGCAGCTTGGGGGGGACTACAGATACGCAGTATTTT. This codes for CASSLGGTTDTQYF.

This clonotype was detected many times. The J gene is TRBJ2-3, the V gene TRBV28; 8 bases are shared with TRBD2. V shed 8 bases and J 4 bases; nucleotides not matched to a gene: 8. CDR1 is MDHEN, CDR2 SYDVKM, per germline. The CDR3 runs 14 residues. The DNA for the CDR3 is TGTGCCAGCCGGGCGGGGGGAGGAGCAGATACGCAGTATTTT. Translation: CASRAGGGADTQYF.

Here the CDR3 DNA reads TGTGCCAGCCTAGACGGCGGGAGCCCCTACAATGAGCAGTTCTTC. Its translation is CASLDGGSPYNEQFF. The chain links TRBV28 to TRBJ2-1, with 7 bases aligning to TRBD2. The CDR3 sequence is 15 residues long. V was clipped by 8 bases and J by 2 bases; unmatched bases: 9. From germline, CDR1 is MDHEN and CDR2 SYDVKM.

This clonotype was counted at least ten times. V is TRBV19 and J is TRBJ2-2; no firm D call. Germline-derived CDR1 and CDR2 are LNHDA and SQIVND (reference sequence). CDR3 length equals 14 residues. The V end lost 3 bases, the J end lost 1 base, and 6 bases lay between the germline ends. In DNA, the CDR3 is TGTGCCAGTAGTATTAGCCAGAACACCGGGGAGCTGTTTTTT. Translating gives CASSISQNTGELFF.

This clonotype was recorded many times. This rearrangement joins TRBV7-9 to TRBJ1-2, with D maybe TRBD1 (5 bases). Germline assignment: CDR1 SEHNR and CDR2 FQNEAQ (reference sequence). The CDR3 loop spans 11 amino acids. V lost 5 bases, J lost 12 bases, and 13 bases lay in between. CDR3 sequence reads: CASSAVGAHTF. The CDR3 coding sequence is TGTGCCAGCAGCGCCGTCGGGGCCCACACCTTC.

This clonotype was detected a few times. The rearrangement links TRBV20-1 to TRBJ2-1; 11 positions agree with TRBD1. This CDR3 has 17 residues. Unmatched junction bases numbered 10, after V lost 0 bases and J lost 6 bases. Germline CDR1 is DFQATT and CDR2 is SNEGSKA (reference sequence). The CDR3 bases are TGCAGTGCTAGAGATTGGGGAACCGGGACAGGGGGCAATGAGCAGTTCTTC. This gives the protein CSARDWGTGTGGNEQFF.

This clonotype was seen repeatedly, ten times or more. The chain couples TRBV19 to TRBJ2-2, with D possibly matching TRBD2 (6 bases). The CDR3 totals 15 residues. Trimming stripped 7 bases from V and 5 bases from J, with 17 bases between. CDR1 and CDR2 from the germline V gene are LNHDA and SQIVND (reference sequence). This CDR3 is CASTHLGGRTGELFF. CDR3 bases: TGTGCCAGTACCCACCTTGGGGGGAGGACCGGGGAGCTGTTTTTT.

A few counts support this clonotype. The chain employs TRBV6-2 or TRBV6-3 and TRBJ2-2; D might be TRBD1 or TRBD2, each matching 5 bases. V lost 3 bases, J lost 2 bases, and 10 bases lay in between. The CDR3 runs to 15 residues. Germline CDR1 MNHEY, CDR2 SVGEGT. This chain's CDR3 is CASSYGTDNTGELFF. CDR3 nucleotide sequence: TGTGCCAGCAGTTATGGGACGGATAACACCGGGGAGCTGTTTTTT.

With regard to this clonotype: Germline is not matched at one junction end, which may reflect a read error. This rearrangement joins TRBV10-3 to TRBJ1-5; 9 nucleotides match TRBD1. Germline V gene lookup returns CDR1 ENHRY and CDR2 SYGVKD. The CDR3 spans 15 residues. The CDR3 region is CASSPTGGVNRPQHF. CDR3 in DNA: TGTGCCAGCTCACCGACAGGGGGAGTAAATCGGCCCCAGCATTTT.

The V gene is TRBV7-2, the J gene TRBJ2-5; D possibly corresponds to TRBD2 (5 bases). V was trimmed by 8 bases and J by 0 bases, leaving 13 bases between them. The CDR3 length is 14 residues. Germline V gene lookup returns CDR1 SGHTA and CDR2 FQGNSA. The CDR3 DNA sequence: TGTGCCAGCTCCCGCCGGAGGAACCAAGAGACCCAGTACTTC. Its protein is CASSRRRNQETQYF. The variable domain in full, completed from reference TRBV7-2 and TRBJ2-5, reads GAGVSQSPSNKVTEKGKDVELRCDPISGHTALYWYRQSLGQGLEFLIYFQGNSAPDKSGLPSDRFSAERTGGSVSTLTIQRTQQEDSAVYLCASSRRRNQETQYFGPGTRLLVL.

This sequence joins TRBV4-1 and TRBJ2-7; D might be TRBD2 (5 bases). Germline V lookup: CDR1 MGHRA, CDR2 YSYEKL. Trimming cost V 3 bases and J 2 bases, with 20 bases left between them. The CDR3 spans 17 residues. The CDR3 region has the DNA TGCGCCAGCAGCCAGGAAGTTCGGCTAGCCAGCCCCTACGAGCAGTACTTC. The encoded protein is CASSQEVRLASPYEQYF.